The clone carrying this T cell receptor (beta chain) was recorded a few times. The antigen is not known. Samples were taken several times over chemoradiotherapy. These data come from a study of chemoradiotherapy in HPV16-positive cancers. About the research overall: Functional T-cell assays on a couple of HPV16-positive patients' cells defined candidate HPV-specific clones and common TCR motifs. General observations from the study: The functional HPV-specific definition rests on just a couple of HPV16-positive patients. Candidate HPV-specific clones and E7-related TCR motifs grew in tumor during treatment.

Method: immunoSEQ multiplex PCR; TCRdb's copy keeps in-frame clones and lacks some. The repertoire consists of approximately 10,000 clones, with 80% to 90% occurring once and the leading ten covering 3.1%. The CDR3 is 13 amino acids. V lost 5 bases and J lost 6; bases outside the gene matches: 5. Germline V lookup: CDR1 MNHEY, CDR2 SVGAGI. The chain combines TRBV6-5 with TRBJ1-2; TRBD1 agrees at 8 bases. The TCR was taken from a human donor with HPV-associated anogenital cancer. The sequencing used tumor tissue, collected from a patient who underwent chemoradiotherapy. The CDR3 region has the DNA TGTGCCAGCAGTCGACAGGGGACCGATGGCTACACCTTC. It yields the protein CASSRQGTDGYTF.